Listed below are T cell receptor beta chains from one sample, sequenced in a study of PD-1 blockade in classical Hodgkin lymphoma. The protocol was immunoSEQ multiplex PCR, while the TCRdb copy is restricted to in-frame clones and leaves out a portion. This table holds tens of thousands of clones, approximately 91% found once. Sample: peripheral blood mononuclear cells (PBMCs), taken at baseline. The receptors here all came from a human donor with classical Hodgkin lymphoma. The CDR3 runs from the conserved cysteine through the conserved F or W. Each record gives: V gene, J gene, clone size, D gene, CDR3 DNA, CDR3 protein. D genes are given only for firm matches. The listing skips clone size in some rows; elsewhere it reads once, few, many or a size class.

v_gene: TRBV27
j_gene: TRBJ1-1
abundance: -
d_gene: TRBD1
CDR3nt: TGTGCCAGCAGTTTATCGATGGGACAGGGTTGGAACACTGAAGCTTTCTTT
CDR3aa: CASSLSMGQGWNTEAFF

v_gene: TRBV7-8
j_gene: TRBJ2-7
abundance: -
d_gene: TRBD1
CDR3nt: TGTGCCAGCAGCTTAGCCCAGGGGGAAAATCAAGAGCAGTACTTC
CDR3aa: CASSLAQGENQEQYF

v_gene: TRBV18
j_gene: TRBJ1-1
abundance: -
d_gene: TRBD1
CDR3nt: TGTGCCAGCTCACCATCGACAGGGATAAGCACTGAAGCTTTCTTT
CDR3aa: CASSPSTGISTEAFF

v_gene: TRBV6-1
j_gene: TRBJ1-5
abundance: -
d_gene: -
CDR3nt: TGTGCCACCGACCGGGGGAGCAATCAGCCCCAGCATTTT
CDR3aa: CATDRGSNQPQHF

v_gene: TRBV30
j_gene: TRBJ2-7
abundance: -
d_gene: -
CDR3nt: TGTGCCTGGAGGGGGGCTCTCATCCCCTACGAGCAGTACTTC
CDR3aa: CAWRGALIPYEQYF

v_gene: TRBV28
j_gene: TRBJ1-5
abundance: -
d_gene: -
CDR3nt: TGTGCCAGCAGTTTAGGGGAATGGCAGCCCCAGCATTTT
CDR3aa: CASSLGEWQPQHF

v_gene: TRBV30
j_gene: TRBJ1-5
abundance: -
d_gene: -
CDR3nt: TGTGCCTGGAGTGTAGGGCAGACAGGTCAGCCCCAGCATTTT
CDR3aa: CAWSVGQTGQPQHF

v_gene: TRBV9
j_gene: TRBJ1-1
abundance: -
d_gene: -
CDR3nt: TGTGCCAGCAGCGTAGGAACGAACACTGAAGCTTTCTTT
CDR3aa: CASSVGTNTEAFF

v_gene: TRBV19
j_gene: TRBJ1-4
abundance: -
d_gene: -
CDR3nt: TGTGCCAGTAGTGATCCTTACCGGGGCAGAGTTAATGAAAAACTGTTTTTT
CDR3aa: CASSDPYRGRVNEKLFF

v_gene: TRBV6-1
j_gene: TRBJ2-5
abundance: once
d_gene: -
CDR3nt: TGTGCCAGCAGTGAAAGGGGCAGCAGCCAGACCCAGTACTTC
CDR3aa: CASSERGSSQTQYF

v_gene: TRBV6-1
j_gene: TRBJ2-7
abundance: -
d_gene: TRBD1
CDR3nt: TGTGCCAGCAGTAACAGGGGTTACGAGCAGTACTTC
CDR3aa: CASSNRGYEQYF

v_gene: TRBV6-5
j_gene: TRBJ1-1
abundance: -
d_gene: TRBD1
CDR3nt: TGTGCCAGCAGGACAGGGGAGGCTGAAGCTTTCTTT
CDR3aa: CASRTGEAEAFF

v_gene: TRBV30
j_gene: TRBJ2-2
abundance: -
d_gene: -
CDR3nt: TGTGCCTGGAGTGGAGCACTCCTCGGAGGTCGGGAGCTGTTTTTT
CDR3aa: CAWSGALLGGRELFF

v_gene: TRBV5-1
j_gene: TRBJ1-1
abundance: -
d_gene: TRBD1
CDR3nt: TGCGCCAGCAGCCAAGGCGGGTGGGCTGGGACAGGGGGCTGCGCTTTCTTT
CDR3aa: CASSQGGWAGTGGCAFF

v_gene: TRBV5-1
j_gene: TRBJ2-7
abundance: -
d_gene: TRBD1
CDR3nt: TGCGCCAGCAGCTGGGGTGTGGGACAGTCCTACGAGCAGTACTTC
CDR3aa: CASSWGVGQSYEQYF

v_gene: TRBV5-5
j_gene: TRBJ2-2
abundance: -
d_gene: -
CDR3nt: TGTGCCAGCAGCTTGGTGGTTGGGGCCGGGGAGCTGTTTTTT
CDR3aa: CASSLVVGAGELFF

v_gene: TRBV5-1
j_gene: TRBJ2-3
abundance: -
d_gene: TRBD2
CDR3nt: TGCGCCAGCCGTACGACTAGCGGGAGGACAGATACGCAGTATTTT
CDR3aa: CASRTTSGRTDTQYF

v_gene: TRBV6-1
j_gene: TRBJ2-1
abundance: few
d_gene: -
CDR3nt: TGTGCCAGCAGTGAGAAGGTCCGTGTCAATGAGCAGTTCTTC
CDR3aa: CASSEKVRVNEQFF

v_gene: TRBV19
j_gene: TRBJ2-1
abundance: -
d_gene: TRBD2
CDR3nt: TGTGCCAGTAGTATAGTGGCTAGCGGCTACAATGAGCAGTTCTTC
CDR3aa: CASSIVASGYNEQFF

v_gene: TRBV30
j_gene: TRBJ2-7
abundance: -
d_gene: -
CDR3nt: TGTGCCTGGAACCTGGGGAGCGGAAGAGAGCAGTACTTC
CDR3aa: CAWNLGSGREQYF

v_gene: TRBV23-1
j_gene: TRBJ2-1
abundance: -
d_gene: TRBD1
CDR3nt: TGCGCCAGCAGTCCGCGAAGACAGGGGGTTATCCCCTACAATGAGCAGTTCTTC
CDR3aa: CASSPRRQGVIPYNEQFF

v_gene: TRBV28
j_gene: TRBJ1-4
abundance: -
d_gene: -
CDR3nt: TGTGCCAGCAGTCTCCAAGGACAGCCATCGGGAGAAAAACTGTTTTTT
CDR3aa: CASSLQGQPSGEKLFF

v_gene: TRBV25-1
j_gene: TRBJ2-1
abundance: -
d_gene: -
CDR3nt: TGTGCCAGCAGTGAATCAGGCAGCTACAATGAGCAGTTCTTC
CDR3aa: CASSESGSYNEQFF

v_gene: TRBV5-4
j_gene: TRBJ1-2
abundance: few
d_gene: -
CDR3nt: TGTGCCAGCAGCTCGCCACAGGGAGGTGGATTCTACACCTTC
CDR3aa: CASSSPQGGGFYTF

v_gene: TRBV2
j_gene: TRBJ2-7
abundance: -
d_gene: -
CDR3nt: TGTGCCAGCAGTGGACGTTTGACCCGCTCCTACGAGCAGTACTTC
CDR3aa: CASSGRLTRSYEQYF

v_gene: TRBV7-2
j_gene: TRBJ2-5
abundance: -
d_gene: -
CDR3nt: TGTGCCAGCAGCGCACGGAGGTCGGAGACCCAGTACTTC
CDR3aa: CASSARRSETQYF

v_gene: TRBV28
j_gene: TRBJ2-1
abundance: -
d_gene: TRBD2
CDR3nt: TGTGCCAGCAGTTTTAGGTCTAGCGGGCTTTACAATGAGCAGTTCTTC
CDR3aa: CASSFRSSGLYNEQFF

v_gene: TRBV5-1
j_gene: TRBJ2-2
abundance: -
d_gene: -
CDR3nt: TGCGCCAGCAGCTTGGCTACGGTGAACACCGGGGAGCTGTTTTTT
CDR3aa: CASSLATVNTGELFF

v_gene: TRBV2
j_gene: TRBJ2-7
abundance: -
d_gene: -
CDR3nt: TGTGCCAGCAGTGAACTAGCTGTCGGCGAGCAGTACTTC
CDR3aa: CASSELAVGEQYF

v_gene: TRBV4-1
j_gene: TRBJ1-2
abundance: few
d_gene: -
CDR3nt: TGCGCCAGCAGCCAAGAGGCAGGGCGAAACTATGGCTACACCTTC
CDR3aa: CASSQEAGRNYGYTF

v_gene: TRBV7-2
j_gene: TRBJ1-3
abundance: -
d_gene: -
CDR3nt: TGTGCCAGCAGCTTAGCTACAGGTCTCTCTGGAAACACCATATATTTT
CDR3aa: CASSLATGLSGNTIYF

v_gene: TRBV20-1
j_gene: TRBJ2-7
abundance: once
d_gene: -
CDR3nt: TGCAGTGCTAGAGAAGTGTCAAACCAGTACTTC
CDR3aa: CSAREVSNQYF

v_gene: TRBV2
j_gene: TRBJ1-2
abundance: -
d_gene: -
CDR3nt: TGTGCCAGCCTTCCGAGGGAAATAAGGGGCTACACCTTC
CDR3aa: CASLPREIRGYTF

v_gene: TRBV28
j_gene: TRBJ1-5
abundance: -
d_gene: -
CDR3nt: TGTGCCAGCCAGCAAGATCAGCCCCAGCATTTT
CDR3aa: CASQQDQPQHF

v_gene: TRBV6-1
j_gene: TRBJ2-5
abundance: -
d_gene: -
CDR3nt: TGTGCCAGCAGTGAAGGTGGGAGGAGCCAAGAGACCCAGTACTTC
CDR3aa: CASSEGGRSQETQYF

v_gene: TRBV7-2
j_gene: TRBJ2-2
abundance: -
d_gene: TRBD1
CDR3nt: TGTGCCAGCAGCGGGCGGACAGGGGTTACCGGGGAGCTGTTTTTT
CDR3aa: CASSGRTGVTGELFF

v_gene: TRBV15
j_gene: TRBJ2-1
abundance: few
d_gene: -
CDR3nt: TGTGCCACCAGCAGAGATTTGGGAGCTCCCTACAATGAGCAGTTCTTC
CDR3aa: CATSRDLGAPYNEQFF

v_gene: TRBV5-4
j_gene: TRBJ2-7
abundance: -
d_gene: TRBD1
CDR3nt: TGTGCCAGCAGCTCCGGGACAGGGGTCCCCGAGCAGTACTTC
CDR3aa: CASSSGTGVPEQYF

v_gene: TRBV15
j_gene: TRBJ1-5
abundance: -
d_gene: -
CDR3nt: TGTGCCACCAGCAGAGATGACAGCTCCCAGCCCCAGCATTTT
CDR3aa: CATSRDDSSQPQHF

v_gene: TRBV7-9
j_gene: TRBJ2-5
abundance: -
d_gene: TRBD2
CDR3nt: TGTGCCAGCAGCTTGGGACTACTAGCGAGAGAGACCCAGTACTTC
CDR3aa: CASSLGLLARETQYF

v_gene: TRBV29-1
j_gene: TRBJ1-2
abundance: -
d_gene: -
CDR3nt: TGCAGCGTTGCGGGGGCTATCGAGGATGGCTACACCTTC
CDR3aa: CSVAGAIEDGYTF